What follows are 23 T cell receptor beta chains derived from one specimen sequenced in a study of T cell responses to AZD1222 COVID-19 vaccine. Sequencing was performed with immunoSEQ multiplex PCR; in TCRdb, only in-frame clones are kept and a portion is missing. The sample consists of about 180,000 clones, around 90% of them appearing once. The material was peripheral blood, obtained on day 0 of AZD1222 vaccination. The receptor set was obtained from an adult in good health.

CDR3 bases: TGCGCCAGCAGATCGGATGTGGCAGCCGCAGATACGCAGTATTTT. This translates into CASRSDVAAADTQYF. This chain joins TRBV5-1 and TRBJ2-3, with unresolved D. The V end lost 5 bases, the J end lost 4 bases, and 17 bases lay between the germline ends. CDR3 length: 15 residues. CDR1 is SGHRS and CDR2 is YFSETQ in the germline V gene.

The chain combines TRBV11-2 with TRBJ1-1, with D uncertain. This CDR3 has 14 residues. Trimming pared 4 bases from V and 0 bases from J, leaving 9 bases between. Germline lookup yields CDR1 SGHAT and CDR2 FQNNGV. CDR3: CASSSDTVNTEAFF. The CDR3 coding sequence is TGTGCCAGCAGCTCGGATACAGTGAACACTGAAGCTTTCTTT.

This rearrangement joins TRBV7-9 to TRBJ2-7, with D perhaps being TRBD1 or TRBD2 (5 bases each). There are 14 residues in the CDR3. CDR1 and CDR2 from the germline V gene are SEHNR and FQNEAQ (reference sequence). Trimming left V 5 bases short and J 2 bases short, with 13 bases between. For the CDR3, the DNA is TGTGCCAGCAGCCAAGGGACGCGCCCCTACGAGCAGTACTTC. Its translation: CASSQGTRPYEQYF.

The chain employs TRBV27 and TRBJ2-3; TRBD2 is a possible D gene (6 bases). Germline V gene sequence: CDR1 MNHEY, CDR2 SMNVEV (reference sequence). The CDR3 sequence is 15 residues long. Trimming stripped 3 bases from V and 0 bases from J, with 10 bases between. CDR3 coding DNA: TGTGCCAGCAGTTTCGGACTACCCAGCACAGATACGCAGTATTTT. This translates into CASSFGLPSTDTQYF.

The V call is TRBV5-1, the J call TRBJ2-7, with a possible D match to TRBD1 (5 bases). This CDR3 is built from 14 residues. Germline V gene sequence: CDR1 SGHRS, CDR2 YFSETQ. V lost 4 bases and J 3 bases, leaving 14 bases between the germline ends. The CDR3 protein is CASSARGADYEQYF. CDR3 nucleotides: TGCGCCAGCAGCGCAAGGGGTGCCGACTACGAGCAGTACTTC.

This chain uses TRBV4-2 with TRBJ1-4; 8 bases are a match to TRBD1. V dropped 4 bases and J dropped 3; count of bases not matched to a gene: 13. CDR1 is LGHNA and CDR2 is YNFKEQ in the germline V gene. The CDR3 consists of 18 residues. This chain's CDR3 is CASSLGQELRVANEKLFF. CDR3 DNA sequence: TGTGCCAGCAGCCTGGGACAGGAGTTACGGGTCGCTAATGAAAAACTGTTTTTT.

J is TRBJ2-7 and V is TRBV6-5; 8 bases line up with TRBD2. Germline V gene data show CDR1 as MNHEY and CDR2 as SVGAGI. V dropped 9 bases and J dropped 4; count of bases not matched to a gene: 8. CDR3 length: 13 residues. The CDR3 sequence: CASISGKGYEQYF. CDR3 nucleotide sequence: TGTGCCAGTATTAGCGGGAAGGGGTACGAGCAGTACTTC.

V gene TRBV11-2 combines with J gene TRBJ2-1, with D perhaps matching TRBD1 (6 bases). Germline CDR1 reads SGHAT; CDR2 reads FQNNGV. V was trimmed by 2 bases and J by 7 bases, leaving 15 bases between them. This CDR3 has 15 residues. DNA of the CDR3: TGTGCCAGCAGCTTACTTTGGGGGCAGGGGAATGAGCAGTTCTTC. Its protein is CASSLLWGQGNEQFF.

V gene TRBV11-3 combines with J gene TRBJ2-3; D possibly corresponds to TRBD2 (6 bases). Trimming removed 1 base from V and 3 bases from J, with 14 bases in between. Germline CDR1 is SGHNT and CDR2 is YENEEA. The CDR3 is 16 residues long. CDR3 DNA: TGTGCCAGCAGCTTAGGCGGTAGCGGCCCGACAGATACGCAGTATTTT. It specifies CASSLGGSGPTDTQYF.

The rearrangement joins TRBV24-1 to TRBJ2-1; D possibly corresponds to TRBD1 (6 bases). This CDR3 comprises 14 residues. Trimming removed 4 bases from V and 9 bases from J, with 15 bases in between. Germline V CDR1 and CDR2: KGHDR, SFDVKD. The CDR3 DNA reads TGTGCCACCAGTGAACGTGCTACAGGGTCTGAGCAGTTCTTC. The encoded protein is CATSERATGSEQFF.

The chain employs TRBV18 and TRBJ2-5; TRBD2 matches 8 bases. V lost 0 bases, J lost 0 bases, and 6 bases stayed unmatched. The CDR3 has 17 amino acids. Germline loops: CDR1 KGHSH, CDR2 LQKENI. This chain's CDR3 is CASSPPRIAGYQETQYF. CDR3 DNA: TGTGCCAGCTCACCACCGAGGATAGCGGGGTACCAAGAGACCCAGTACTTC.

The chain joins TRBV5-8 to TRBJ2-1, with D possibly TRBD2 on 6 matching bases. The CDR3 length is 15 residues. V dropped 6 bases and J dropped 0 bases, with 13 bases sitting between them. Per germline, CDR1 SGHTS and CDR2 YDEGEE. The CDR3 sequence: CASTRSGASYNEQFF. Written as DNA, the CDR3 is TGTGCCAGCACGAGGTCGGGAGCCTCCTACAATGAGCAGTTCTTC.

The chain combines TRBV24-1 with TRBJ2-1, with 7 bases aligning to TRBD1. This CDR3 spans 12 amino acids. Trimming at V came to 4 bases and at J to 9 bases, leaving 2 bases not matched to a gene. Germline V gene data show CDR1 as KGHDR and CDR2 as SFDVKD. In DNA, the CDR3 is TGTGCCACCAGTGAGACAGGGATTGAGCAGTTCTTC. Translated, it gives CATSETGIEQFF.

The CDR3 reads CASSLRWTGQETQYF. Here the CDR3 DNA reads TGTGCCAGCAGTCTGAGATGGACAGGCCAAGAGACCCAGTACTTC. The chain uses TRBV28 and TRBJ2-5, with TRBD1 matching 7 bases. This CDR3 has 15 residues. Germline lookup yields CDR1 MDHEN and CDR2 SYDVKM. The ends lost 5 bases at V and 1 base at J; junction bases unmatched: 7.

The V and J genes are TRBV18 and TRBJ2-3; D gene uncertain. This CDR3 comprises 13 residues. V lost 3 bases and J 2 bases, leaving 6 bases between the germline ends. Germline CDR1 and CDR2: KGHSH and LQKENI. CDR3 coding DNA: TGTGCCAGCTCACCGCTTGACACAGATACGCAGTATTTT. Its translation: CASSPLDTDTQYF. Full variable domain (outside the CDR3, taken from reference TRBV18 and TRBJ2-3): NAGVMQNPRHLVRRRGQEARLRCSPMKGHSHVYWYRQLPEEGLKFMVYLQKENIIDESGMPKERFSAEFPKEGPSILRIQQVVRGDSAAYFCASSPLDTDTQYFGPGTRLTVL.

CDR3 nucleotide sequence: TGTGCCAGCAGTTTAATTTCTCCAGGGTCGATCACTGAAGCTTTCTTT. It specifies CASSLISPGSITEAFF. This chain links TRBV27 with TRBJ1-1; a possible D gene is TRBD1 (5 bases). The germline CDR1 and CDR2 sequences are MNHEY and SMNVEV (reference sequence). This CDR3 region has 16 residues. V dropped 2 bases and J dropped 4 bases, with 17 bases sitting between them.

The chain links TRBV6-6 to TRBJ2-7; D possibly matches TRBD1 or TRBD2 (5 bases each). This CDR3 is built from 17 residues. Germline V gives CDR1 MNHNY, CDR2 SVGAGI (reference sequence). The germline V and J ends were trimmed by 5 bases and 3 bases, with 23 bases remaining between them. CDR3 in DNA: TGTGCCAGCAGTCTCCGCCGGGACCCGACGGCCCTCTACGAGCAGTACTTC. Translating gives CASSLRRDPTALYEQYF.

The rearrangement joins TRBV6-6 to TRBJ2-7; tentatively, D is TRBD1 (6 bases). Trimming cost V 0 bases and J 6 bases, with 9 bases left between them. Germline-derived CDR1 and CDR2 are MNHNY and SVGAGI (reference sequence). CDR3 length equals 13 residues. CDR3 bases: TGTGCCAGCAGTTACTCACAGGGATCCGAGCAGTACTTC. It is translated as CASSYSQGSEQYF.

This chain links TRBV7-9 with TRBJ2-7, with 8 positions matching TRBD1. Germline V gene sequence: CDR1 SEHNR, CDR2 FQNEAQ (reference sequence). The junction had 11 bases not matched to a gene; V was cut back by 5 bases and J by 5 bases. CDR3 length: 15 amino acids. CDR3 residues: CASSLMQGALDEQYF. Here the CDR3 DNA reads TGTGCCAGCAGCCTGATGCAGGGGGCTTTAGACGAGCAGTACTTC.

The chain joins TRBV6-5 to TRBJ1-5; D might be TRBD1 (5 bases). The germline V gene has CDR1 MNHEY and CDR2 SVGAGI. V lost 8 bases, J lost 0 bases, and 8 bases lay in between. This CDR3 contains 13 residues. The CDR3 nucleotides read TGTGCCAGCCGGACAACTAGCAATCAGCCCCAGCATTTT. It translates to CASRTTSNQPQHF.

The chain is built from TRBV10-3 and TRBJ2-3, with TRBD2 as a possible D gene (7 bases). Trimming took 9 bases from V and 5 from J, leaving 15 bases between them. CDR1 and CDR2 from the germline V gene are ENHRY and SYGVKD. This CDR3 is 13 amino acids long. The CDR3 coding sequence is TGTGCCATGGGGGGCGGGAGTGAAGATACGCAGTATTTT. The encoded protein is CAMGGGSEDTQYF.

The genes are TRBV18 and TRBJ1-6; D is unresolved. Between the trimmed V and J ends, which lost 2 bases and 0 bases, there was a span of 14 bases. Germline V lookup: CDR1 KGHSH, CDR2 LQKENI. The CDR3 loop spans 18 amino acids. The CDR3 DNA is TGTGCCAGCTCACCAATAGGGCAGTTCAGCTCCTATAATTCACCCCTCCACTTT. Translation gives CASSPIGQFSSYNSPLHF.

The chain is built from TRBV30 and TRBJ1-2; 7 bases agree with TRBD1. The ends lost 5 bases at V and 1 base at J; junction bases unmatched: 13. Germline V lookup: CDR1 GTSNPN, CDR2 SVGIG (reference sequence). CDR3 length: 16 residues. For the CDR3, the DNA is TGTGCCTGGGTCCCGTCCCGGACAGGAAATAACTATGGCTACACCTTC. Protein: CAWVPSRTGNNYGYTF.